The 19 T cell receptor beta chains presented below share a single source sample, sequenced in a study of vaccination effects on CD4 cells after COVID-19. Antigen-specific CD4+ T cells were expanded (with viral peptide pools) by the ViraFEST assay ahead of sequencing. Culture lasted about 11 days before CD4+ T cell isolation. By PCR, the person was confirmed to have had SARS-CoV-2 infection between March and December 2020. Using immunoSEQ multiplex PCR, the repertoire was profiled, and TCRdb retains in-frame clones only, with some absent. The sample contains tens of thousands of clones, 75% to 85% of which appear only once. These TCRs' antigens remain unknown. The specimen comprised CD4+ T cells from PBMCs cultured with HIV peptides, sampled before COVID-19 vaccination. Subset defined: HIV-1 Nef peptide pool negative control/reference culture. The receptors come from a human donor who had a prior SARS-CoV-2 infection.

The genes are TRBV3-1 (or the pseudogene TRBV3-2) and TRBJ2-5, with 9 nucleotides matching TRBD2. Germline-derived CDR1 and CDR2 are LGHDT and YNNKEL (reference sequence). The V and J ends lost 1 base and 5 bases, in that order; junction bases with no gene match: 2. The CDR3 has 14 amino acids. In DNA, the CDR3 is TGTGCCAGCAGCCAAGTAGCGGGGGACGAGACCCAGTACTTC. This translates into CASSQVAGDETQYF.

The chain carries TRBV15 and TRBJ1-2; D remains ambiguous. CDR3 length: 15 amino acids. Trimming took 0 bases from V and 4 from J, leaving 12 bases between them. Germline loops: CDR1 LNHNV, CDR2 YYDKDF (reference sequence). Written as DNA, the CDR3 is TGTGCCACCAGCAGAGAGGTTGAAGTCAGCTATGGCTACACCTTC. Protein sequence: CATSREVEVSYGYTF.

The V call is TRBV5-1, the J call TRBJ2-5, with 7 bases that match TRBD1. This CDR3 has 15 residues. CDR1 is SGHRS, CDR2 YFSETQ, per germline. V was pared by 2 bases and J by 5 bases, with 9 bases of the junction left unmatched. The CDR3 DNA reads TGCGCCAGCAGCTTTGACAGGGAAAGTTGGGAGACCCAGTACTTC. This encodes CASSFDRESWETQYF.

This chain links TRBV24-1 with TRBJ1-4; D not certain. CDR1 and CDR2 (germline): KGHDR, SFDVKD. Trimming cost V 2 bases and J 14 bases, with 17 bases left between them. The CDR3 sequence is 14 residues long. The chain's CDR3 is CATSDSALTKGLFF. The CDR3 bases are TGTGCCACCAGTGATTCGGCCCTAACTAAGGGTCTGTTTTTT.

CDR3 nucleotide sequence: TGTGCCAGCAGCTCACCCCGACAGGGGAACACTGAAGCTTTCTTT. It translates to CASSSPRQGNTEAFF. This chain joins TRBV11-2 and TRBJ1-1; 7 nucleotides line up with TRBD1. In germline, CDR1 is SGHAT, CDR2 FQNNGV. The CDR3 consists of 15 residues. Trimming took 4 bases from V and 1 from J; bases not matched to a gene: 6.

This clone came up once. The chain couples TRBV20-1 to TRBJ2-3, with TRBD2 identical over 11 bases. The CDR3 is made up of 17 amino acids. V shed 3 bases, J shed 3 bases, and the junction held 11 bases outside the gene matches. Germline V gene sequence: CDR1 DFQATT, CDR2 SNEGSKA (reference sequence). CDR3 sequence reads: CSASVAGGVYLTDTQYF. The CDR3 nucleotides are TGCAGTGCTAGTGTAGCGGGGGGGGTCTATCTGACAGATACGCAGTATTTT.

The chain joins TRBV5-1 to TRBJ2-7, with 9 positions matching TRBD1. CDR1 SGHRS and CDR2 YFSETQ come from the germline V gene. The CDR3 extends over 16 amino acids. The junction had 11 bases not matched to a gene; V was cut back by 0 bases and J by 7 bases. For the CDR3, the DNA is TGCGCCAGCAGCTTGGCCCCACGGACAGGGGAGGGGGAGCAGTACTTC. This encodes CASSLAPRTGEGEQYF.

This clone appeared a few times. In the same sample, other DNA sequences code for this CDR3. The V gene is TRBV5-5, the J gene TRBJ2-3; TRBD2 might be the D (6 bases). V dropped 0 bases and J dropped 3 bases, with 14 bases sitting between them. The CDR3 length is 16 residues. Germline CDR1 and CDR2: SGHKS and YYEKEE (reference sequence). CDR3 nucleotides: TGTGCCAGCAGCTTGGGGCCTAGCCGGGGGACAGATACGCAGTATTTT. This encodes CASSLGPSRGTDTQYF.

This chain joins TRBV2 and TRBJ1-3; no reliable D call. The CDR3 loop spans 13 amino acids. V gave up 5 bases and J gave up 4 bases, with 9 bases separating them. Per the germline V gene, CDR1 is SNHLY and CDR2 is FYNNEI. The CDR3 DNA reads TGTGCCAGCAGTATGGTGTGGGGAAACACCATATATTTT. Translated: CASSMVWGNTIYF.

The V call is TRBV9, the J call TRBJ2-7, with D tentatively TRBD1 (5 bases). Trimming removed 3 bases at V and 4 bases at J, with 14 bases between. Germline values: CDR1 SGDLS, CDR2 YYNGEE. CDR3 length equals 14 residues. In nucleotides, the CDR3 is TGTGCCAGCAGCGAGGGCAGGGCTGGATACGAGCAGTACTTC. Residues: CASSEGRAGYEQYF.

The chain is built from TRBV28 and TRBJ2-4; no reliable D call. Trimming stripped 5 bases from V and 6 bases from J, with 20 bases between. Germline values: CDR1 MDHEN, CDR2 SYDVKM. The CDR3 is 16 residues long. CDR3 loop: CASSTSWGESGNIQYF. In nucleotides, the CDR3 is TGTGCCAGCAGTACCTCTTGGGGTGAGTCGGGAAACATTCAGTACTTC.

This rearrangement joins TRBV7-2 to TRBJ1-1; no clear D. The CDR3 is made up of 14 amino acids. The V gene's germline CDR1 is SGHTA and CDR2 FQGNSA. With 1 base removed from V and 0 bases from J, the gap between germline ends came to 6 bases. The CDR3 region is CASSLGHVNTEAFF. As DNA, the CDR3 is TGTGCCAGCAGCTTAGGACATGTGAACACTGAAGCTTTCTTT.

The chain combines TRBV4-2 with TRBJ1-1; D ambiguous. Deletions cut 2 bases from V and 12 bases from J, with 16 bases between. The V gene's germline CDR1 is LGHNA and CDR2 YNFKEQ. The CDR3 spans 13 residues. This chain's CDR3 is CASSQPEWAFPFF. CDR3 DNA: TGTGCCAGCAGCCAACCGGAGTGGGCTTTTCCTTTCTTT.

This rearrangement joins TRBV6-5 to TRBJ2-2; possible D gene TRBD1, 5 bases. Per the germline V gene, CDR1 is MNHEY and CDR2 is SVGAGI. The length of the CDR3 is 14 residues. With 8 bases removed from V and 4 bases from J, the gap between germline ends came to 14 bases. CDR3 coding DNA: TGTGCCAGCGGACCAGGGTCCGGCACCGGGGAGCTGTTTTTT. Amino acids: CASGPGSGTGELFF.

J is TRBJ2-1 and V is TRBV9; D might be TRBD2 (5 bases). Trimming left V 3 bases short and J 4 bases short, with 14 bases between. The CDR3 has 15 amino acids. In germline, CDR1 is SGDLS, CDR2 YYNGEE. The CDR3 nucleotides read TGTGCCAGCAGCGCGAGCGGTTCCCCTTACAATGAGCAGTTCTTC. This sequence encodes CASSASGSPYNEQFF.

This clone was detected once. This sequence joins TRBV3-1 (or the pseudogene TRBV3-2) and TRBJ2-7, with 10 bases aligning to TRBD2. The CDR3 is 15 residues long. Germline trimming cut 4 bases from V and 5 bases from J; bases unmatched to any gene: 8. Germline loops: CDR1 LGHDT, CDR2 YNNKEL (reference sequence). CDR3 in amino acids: CASSPIGTSVDEQYF. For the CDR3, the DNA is TGTGCCAGCAGCCCTATCGGGACTAGCGTCGACGAGCAGTACTTC.

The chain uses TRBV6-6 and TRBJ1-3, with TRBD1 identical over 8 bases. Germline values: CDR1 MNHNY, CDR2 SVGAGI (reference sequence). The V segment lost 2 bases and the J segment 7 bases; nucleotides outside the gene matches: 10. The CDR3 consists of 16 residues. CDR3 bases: TGTGCCAGCAGTTACACACTACAGGGGGTCCAGAACACCATATATTTT. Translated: CASSYTLQGVQNTIYF.

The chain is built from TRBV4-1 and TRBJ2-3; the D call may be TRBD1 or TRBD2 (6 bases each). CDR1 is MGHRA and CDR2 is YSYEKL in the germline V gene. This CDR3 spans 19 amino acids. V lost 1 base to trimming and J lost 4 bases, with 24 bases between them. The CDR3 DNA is TGCGCCAGCAGCCAAGTGTCCAACGCCCCAGACAGGAGGGCAGATACGCAGTATTTT. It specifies CASSQVSNAPDRRADTQYF.

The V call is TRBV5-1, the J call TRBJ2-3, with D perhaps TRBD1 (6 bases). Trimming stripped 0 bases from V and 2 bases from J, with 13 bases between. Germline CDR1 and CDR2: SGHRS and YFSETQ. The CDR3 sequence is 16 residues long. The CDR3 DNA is TGCGCCAGCAGCTTGGGTTGGGGACACACCACAGATACGCAGTATTTT. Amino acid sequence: CASSLGWGHTTDTQYF. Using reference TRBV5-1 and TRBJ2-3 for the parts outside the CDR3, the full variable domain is KAGVTQTPRYLIKTRGQQVTLSCSPISGHRSVSWYQQTPGQGLQFLFEYFSETQRNKGNFPGRFSGRQFSNSRSEMNVSTLELGDSALYLCASSLGWGHTTDTQYFGPGTRLTVL.